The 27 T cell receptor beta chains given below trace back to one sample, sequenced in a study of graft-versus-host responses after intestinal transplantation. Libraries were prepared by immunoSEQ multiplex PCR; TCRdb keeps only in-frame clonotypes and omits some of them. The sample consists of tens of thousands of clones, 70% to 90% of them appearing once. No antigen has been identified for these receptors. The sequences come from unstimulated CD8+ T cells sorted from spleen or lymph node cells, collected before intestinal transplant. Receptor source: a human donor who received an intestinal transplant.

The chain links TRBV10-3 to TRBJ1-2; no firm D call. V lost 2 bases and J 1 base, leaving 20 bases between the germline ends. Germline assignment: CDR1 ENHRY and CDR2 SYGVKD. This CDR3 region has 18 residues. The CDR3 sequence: CAISEPYDTKHFNYGYTF. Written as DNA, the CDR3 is TGTGCCATCAGTGAGCCATACGACACGAAGCATTTTAACTATGGCTACACCTTC.

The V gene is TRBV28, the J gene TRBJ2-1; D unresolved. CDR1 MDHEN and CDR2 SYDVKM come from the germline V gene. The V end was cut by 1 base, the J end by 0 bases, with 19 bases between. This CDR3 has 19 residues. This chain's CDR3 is CASSLSRVTPRSSYNEQFF. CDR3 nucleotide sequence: TGTGCCAGCAGTTTATCCCGAGTCACCCCGAGGAGCTCCTACAATGAGCAGTTCTTC.

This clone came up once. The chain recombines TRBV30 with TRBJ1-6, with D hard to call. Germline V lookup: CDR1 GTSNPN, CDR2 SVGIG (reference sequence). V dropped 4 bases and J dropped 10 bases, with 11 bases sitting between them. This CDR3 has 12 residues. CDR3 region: CAWTPGRSPLHF. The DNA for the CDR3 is TGTGCCTGGACTCCCGGGAGGTCACCCCTCCACTTT.

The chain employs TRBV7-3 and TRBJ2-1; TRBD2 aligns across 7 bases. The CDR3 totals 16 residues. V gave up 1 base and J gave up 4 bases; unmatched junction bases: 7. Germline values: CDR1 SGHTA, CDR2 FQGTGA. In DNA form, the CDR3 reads TGTGCCAGCAGCTTAAGGGGGGGTTCGGGGTACAATGAGCAGTTCTTC. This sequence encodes CASSLRGGSGYNEQFF. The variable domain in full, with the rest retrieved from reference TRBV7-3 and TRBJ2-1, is GAGVSQTPSNKVTEKGKYVELRCDPISGHTALYWYRQSLGQGPEFLIYFQGTGAADDSGLPNDRFFAVRPEGSVSTLKIQRTERGDSAVYLCASSLRGGSGYNEQFFGPGTRLTVL.

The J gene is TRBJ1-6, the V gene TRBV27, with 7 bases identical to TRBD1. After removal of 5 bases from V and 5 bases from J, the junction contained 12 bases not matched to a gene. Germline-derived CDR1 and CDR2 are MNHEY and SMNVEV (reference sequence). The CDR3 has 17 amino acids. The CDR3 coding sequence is TGTGCCAGCAGTCCACACCCCCAAGACAGGGATAATTCACCCCTCCACTTT. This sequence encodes CASSPHPQDRDNSPLHF.

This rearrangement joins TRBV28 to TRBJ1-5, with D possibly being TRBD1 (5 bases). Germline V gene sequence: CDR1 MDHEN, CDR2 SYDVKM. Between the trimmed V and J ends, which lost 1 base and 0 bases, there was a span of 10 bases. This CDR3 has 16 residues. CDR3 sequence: CASSLFWTFSNQPQHF. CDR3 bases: TGTGCCAGCAGTTTATTCTGGACATTTAGCAATCAGCCCCAGCATTTT.

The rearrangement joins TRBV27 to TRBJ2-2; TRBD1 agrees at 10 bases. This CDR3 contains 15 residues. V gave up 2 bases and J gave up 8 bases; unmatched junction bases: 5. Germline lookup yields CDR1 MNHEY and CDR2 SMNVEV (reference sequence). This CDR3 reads CASSLSRTGGGELFF. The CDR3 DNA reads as TGTGCCAGCAGTTTAAGTAGGACAGGGGGTGGGGAGCTGTTTTTT.

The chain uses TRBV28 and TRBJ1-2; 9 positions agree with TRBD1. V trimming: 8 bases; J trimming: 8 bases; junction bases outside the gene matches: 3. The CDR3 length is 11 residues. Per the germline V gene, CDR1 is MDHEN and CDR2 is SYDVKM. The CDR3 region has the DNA TGTGCCAGCCATACAGGGGGCGGCTACACCTTC. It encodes CASHTGGGYTF.

This CDR3 reads CASSFLATLSYEQYF. CDR3 DNA sequence: TGTGCCAGCAGTTTTCTAGCGACACTTTCCTACGAGCAGTACTTC. V and J are TRBV6-1 and TRBJ2-7, with D maybe TRBD2 (6 bases). Deletions cut 5 bases from V and 1 base from J, with 15 bases between. The germline V gene encodes CDR1 MNHNS and CDR2 SASEGT. The CDR3 runs to 15 residues.

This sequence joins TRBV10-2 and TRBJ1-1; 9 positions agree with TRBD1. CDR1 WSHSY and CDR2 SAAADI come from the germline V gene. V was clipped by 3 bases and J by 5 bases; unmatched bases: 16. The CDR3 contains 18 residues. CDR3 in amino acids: CASSDPGTGIPWGTEAFF. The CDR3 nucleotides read TGCGCCAGCAGTGACCCCGGGACAGGGATCCCCTGGGGGACTGAAGCTTTCTTT.

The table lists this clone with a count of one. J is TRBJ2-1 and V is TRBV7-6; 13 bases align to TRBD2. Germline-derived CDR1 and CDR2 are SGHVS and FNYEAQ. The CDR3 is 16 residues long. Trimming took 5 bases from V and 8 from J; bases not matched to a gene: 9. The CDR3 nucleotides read TGTGCCAGCAGCCCGCGACTAGCGGGGGGCGGGTATGAGCAGTTCTTC. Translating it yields CASSPRLAGGGYEQFF.

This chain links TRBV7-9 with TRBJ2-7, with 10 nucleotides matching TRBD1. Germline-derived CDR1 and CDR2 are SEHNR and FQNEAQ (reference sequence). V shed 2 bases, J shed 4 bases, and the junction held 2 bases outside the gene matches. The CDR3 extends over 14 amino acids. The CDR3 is CASSLSGQGYEQYF. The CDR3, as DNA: TGTGCCAGCAGCTTATCGGGACAGGGGTACGAGCAGTACTTC.

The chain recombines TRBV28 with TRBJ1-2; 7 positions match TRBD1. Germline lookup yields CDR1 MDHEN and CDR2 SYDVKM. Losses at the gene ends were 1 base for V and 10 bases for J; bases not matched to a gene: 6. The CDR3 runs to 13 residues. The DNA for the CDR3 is TGTGCCAGCAGTTTATCCCGGACAGGTTTCTACACCTTC. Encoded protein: CASSLSRTGFYTF.

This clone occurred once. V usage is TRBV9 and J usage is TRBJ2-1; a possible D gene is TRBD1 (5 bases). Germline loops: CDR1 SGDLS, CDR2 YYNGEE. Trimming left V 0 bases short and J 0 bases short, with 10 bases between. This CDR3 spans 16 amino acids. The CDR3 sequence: CASSVEGASSYNEQFF. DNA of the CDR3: TGTGCCAGCAGCGTAGAAGGGGCGAGCTCCTACAATGAGCAGTTCTTC. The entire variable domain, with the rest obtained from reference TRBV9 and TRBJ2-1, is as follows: DSGVTQTPKHLITATGQRVTLRCSPRSGDLSVYWYQQSLDQGLQFLIQYYNGEERAKGNILERFSAQQFPDLHSELNLSSLELGDSALYFCASSVEGASSYNEQFFGPGTRLTVL.

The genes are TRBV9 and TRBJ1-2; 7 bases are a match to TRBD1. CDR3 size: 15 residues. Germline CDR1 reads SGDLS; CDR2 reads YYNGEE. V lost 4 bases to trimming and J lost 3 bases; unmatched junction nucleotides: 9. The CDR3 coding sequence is TGTGCCAGCAGCTTTAACAGGGGCCTAGACTATGGCTACACCTTC. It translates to CASSFNRGLDYGYTF.

In DNA form, the CDR3 reads TGTGCCAGTAGTATAACAGGGACGAACACCGGGGAGCTGTTTTTT. Amino acids: CASSITGTNTGELFF. J is TRBJ2-2 and V is TRBV19; a possible D gene is TRBD1 (6 bases). Trimming pared 2 bases from V and 0 bases from J, leaving 7 bases between. This CDR3 is 15 amino acids long. From germline, CDR1 is LNHDA and CDR2 SQIVND (reference sequence).

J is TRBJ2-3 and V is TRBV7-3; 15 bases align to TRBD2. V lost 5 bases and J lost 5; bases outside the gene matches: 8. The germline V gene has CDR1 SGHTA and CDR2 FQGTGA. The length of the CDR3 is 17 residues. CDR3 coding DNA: TGTGCCAGCAGCGTCAGACCGGGACTAGCGGGGGGAGATACGCAGTATTTT. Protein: CASSVRPGLAGGDTQYF.

In DNA, the CDR3 is TGTGCCAGCAGTCCTCGGACAGGTGCTAACTATGGCTACACCTTC. This translates into CASSPRTGANYGYTF. The V gene is TRBV27, the J gene TRBJ1-2, with 7 bases matching TRBD1. Germline CDR1 reads MNHEY; CDR2 reads SMNVEV (reference sequence). V lost 5 bases to trimming and J lost 0 bases; unmatched junction nucleotides: 6. The CDR3 totals 15 residues.

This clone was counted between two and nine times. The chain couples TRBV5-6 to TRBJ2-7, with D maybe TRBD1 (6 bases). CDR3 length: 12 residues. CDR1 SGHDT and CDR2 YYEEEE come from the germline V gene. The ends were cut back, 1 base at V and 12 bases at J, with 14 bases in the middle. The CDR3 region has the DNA TGTGCCAGCAGCTTGTTACAGGGAGTTCCGTACTTC. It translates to CASSLLQGVPYF. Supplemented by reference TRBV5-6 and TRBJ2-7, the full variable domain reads DAGVTQSPTHLIKTRGQQVTLRCSPKSGHDTVSWYQQALGQGPQFIFQYYEEEERQRGNFPDRFSGHQFPNYSSELNVNALLLGDSALYLCASSLLQGVPYFGPGTRLTVT.

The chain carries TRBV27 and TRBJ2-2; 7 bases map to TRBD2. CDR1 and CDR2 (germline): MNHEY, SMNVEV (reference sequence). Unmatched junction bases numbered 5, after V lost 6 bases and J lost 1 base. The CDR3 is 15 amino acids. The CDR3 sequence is CASSSGGGNTGELFF. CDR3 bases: TGTGCCAGCAGCTCGGGGGGTGGGAACACCGGGGAGCTGTTTTTT.

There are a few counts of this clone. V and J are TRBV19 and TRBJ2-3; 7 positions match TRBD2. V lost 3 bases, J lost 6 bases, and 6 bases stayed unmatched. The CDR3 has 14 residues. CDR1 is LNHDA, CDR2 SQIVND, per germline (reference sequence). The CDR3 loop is CASSMAGVGDTQYF. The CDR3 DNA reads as TGTGCCAGTAGTATGGCGGGAGTCGGGGATACGCAGTATTTT. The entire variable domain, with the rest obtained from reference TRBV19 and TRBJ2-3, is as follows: DGGITQSPKYLFRKEGQNVTLSCEQNLNHDAMYWYRQDPGQGLRLIYYSQIVNDFQKGDIAEGYSVSREKKESFPLTVTSAQKNPTAFYLCASSMAGVGDTQYFGPGTRLTVL.

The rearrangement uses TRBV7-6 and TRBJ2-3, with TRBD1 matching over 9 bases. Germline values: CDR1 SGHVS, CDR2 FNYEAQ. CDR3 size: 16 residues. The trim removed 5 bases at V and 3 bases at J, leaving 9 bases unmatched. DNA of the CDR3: TGTGCCAGCAGCCGATGGACAGGGGTCGTGACAGATACGCAGTATTTT. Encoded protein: CASSRWTGVVTDTQYF.

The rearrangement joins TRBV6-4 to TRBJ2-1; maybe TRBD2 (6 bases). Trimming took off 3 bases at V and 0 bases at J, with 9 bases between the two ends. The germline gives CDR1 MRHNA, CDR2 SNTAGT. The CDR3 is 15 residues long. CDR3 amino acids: CASSEAGDSYNEQFF. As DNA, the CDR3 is TGTGCCAGCAGTGAAGCGGGCGACTCCTACAATGAGCAGTTCTTC.

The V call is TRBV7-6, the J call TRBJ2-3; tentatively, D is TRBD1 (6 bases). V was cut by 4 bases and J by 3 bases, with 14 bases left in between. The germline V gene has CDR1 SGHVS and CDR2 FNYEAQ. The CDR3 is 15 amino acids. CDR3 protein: CASSSSGRGTDTQYF. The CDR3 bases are TGTGCCAGCAGCTCGAGCGGCAGGGGAACAGATACGCAGTATTTT.

In DNA, the CDR3 is TGCGCCAGCAGCTTTTCAGGGAACTATGGCTACACCTTC. Translating gives CASSFSGNYGYTF. This chain connects TRBV5-1 to TRBJ1-2; D perhaps matches TRBD1 (5 bases). This CDR3 is built from 13 residues. The germline V gene encodes CDR1 SGHRS and CDR2 YFSETQ. Deletions cut 2 bases from V and 2 bases from J, with 7 bases between. Filled out from reference TRBV5-1 and TRBJ1-2, the complete variable domain reads KAGVTQTPRYLIKTRGQQVTLSCSPISGHRSVSWYQQTPGQGLQFLFEYFSETQRNKGNFPGRFSGRQFSNSRSEMNVSTLELGDSALYLCASSFSGNYGYTFGSGTRLTVV.

The CDR3 bases are TGTGCCAGCAGCTTAGATGAGGGACAGAGATACAATGAGCAGTTCTTC. Translation gives CASSLDEGQRYNEQFF. The V gene is TRBV7-9, the J gene TRBJ2-1, with 7 bases identical to TRBD1. Trimming at V came to 1 base and at J to 4 bases, leaving 7 bases not matched to a gene. CDR1 SEHNR and CDR2 FQNEAQ come from the germline V gene (reference sequence). This CDR3 comprises 16 residues.

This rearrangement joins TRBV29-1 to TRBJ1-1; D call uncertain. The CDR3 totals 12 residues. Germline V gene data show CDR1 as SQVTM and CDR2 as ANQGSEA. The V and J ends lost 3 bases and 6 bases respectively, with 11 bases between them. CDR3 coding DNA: TGCAGCGTTGACACCGGCGGCGCTGAAGCTTTCTTT. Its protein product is CSVDTGGAEAFF. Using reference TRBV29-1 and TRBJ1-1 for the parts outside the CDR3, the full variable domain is SAVISQKPSRDICQRGTSLTIQCQVDSQVTMMFWYRQQPGQSLTLIATANQGSEATYESGFVIDKFPISRPNLTFSTLTVSNMSPEDSSIYLCSVDTGGAEAFFGQGTRLTVV.